The next 27 T cell receptor beta chains were all read from a single sample in a study of cytomegalovirus exposure and HLA in healthy donors. PCR involved 60 Vbeta and 13 Jbeta primers. Sequencing was performed with immunoSEQ multiplex PCR; in TCRdb, only in-frame clones are kept and a portion is missing. The data contain tens of thousands of clones, roughly 78% of them singletons. The sample was PBMCs. The receptor set was obtained from a male donor in good health and CMV-seropositive.

The chain recombines TRBV27 with TRBJ2-1; 7 bases line up with TRBD2. This CDR3 is 12 amino acids long. CDR1 is MNHEY and CDR2 is SMNVEV in the germline V gene (reference sequence). J gave up 7 bases and V 5 bases, and 2 bases lay outside the gene matches. The CDR3 is CASSSGMNEQFF. The CDR3 DNA sequence: TGTGCCAGCAGTAGCGGGATGAATGAGCAGTTCTTC.

This sequence joins TRBV5-4 and TRBJ2-3; D might be TRBD2 (6 bases). Germline-derived CDR1 and CDR2 are SGHNT and YYREEE (reference sequence). Trimming left V 0 bases short and J 6 bases short, with 14 bases between. The CDR3 consists of 15 residues. The CDR3: CASSLGRGGWDTQYF. CDR3 in DNA: TGTGCCAGCAGCTTGGGTAGGGGAGGTTGGGATACGCAGTATTTT.

The chain has TRBV6-5 and TRBJ2-5, with D tentatively TRBD1 (5 bases). This CDR3 comprises 14 residues. V gave up 1 base and J gave up 4 bases, with 10 bases separating them. CDR1 MNHEY and CDR2 SVGAGI come from the germline V gene. The CDR3: CASSYWQGRETQYF. CDR3 coding DNA: TGTGCCAGCAGTTACTGGCAGGGTAGAGAGACCCAGTACTTC.

V gene TRBV5-1 combines with J gene TRBJ2-3; 10 bases map to TRBD2. Trimming took 0 bases from V and 6 from J; bases not matched to a gene: 7. The CDR3 sequence is 16 residues long. In germline, CDR1 is SGHRS, CDR2 YFSETQ. The CDR3: CASSLEGSGGLDTQYF. CDR3 DNA sequence: TGCGCCAGCAGCTTGGAGGGTAGCGGGGGGCTCGATACGCAGTATTTT. The variable domain in full, with the rest retrieved from reference TRBV5-1 and TRBJ2-3, is KAGVTQTPRYLIKTRGQQVTLSCSPISGHRSVSWYQQTPGQGLQFLFEYFSETQRNKGNFPGRFSGRQFSNSRSEMNVSTLELGDSALYLCASSLEGSGGLDTQYFGPGTRLTVL.

The J gene is TRBJ1-2, the V gene TRBV6-6; no clear D. The V gene's germline CDR1 is MNHNY and CDR2 SVGAGI (reference sequence). The CDR3 consists of 15 residues. The V end was cut by 0 bases, the J end by 0 bases, with 8 bases between. The CDR3 bases are TGTGCCAGCAGTTACTCGGACGGGGCTAACTATGGCTACACCTTC. As protein: CASSYSDGANYGYTF.

The rearrangement joins TRBV27 to TRBJ1-6; tentatively, D is TRBD1 (6 bases). The CDR3 loop spans 14 amino acids. Germline V gene lookup returns CDR1 MNHEY and CDR2 SMNVEV (reference sequence). Trimming took 3 bases from V and 7 from J, leaving 10 bases between them. CDR3 nucleotides: TGTGCCAGCAGTTTGAGGACAGACAATTCACCCCTCCACTTT. Translated, it gives CASSLRTDNSPLHF.

The V and J genes are TRBV5-1 and TRBJ1-2, with D possibly being TRBD1 (6 bases). Germline lookup yields CDR1 SGHRS and CDR2 YFSETQ. The CDR3 is 16 residues long. Trimming took off 0 bases at V and 0 bases at J, with 12 bases between the two ends. The DNA of the CDR3 is TGCGCCAGCAGCTTGGGTCAGGGGCTGACTAACTATGGCTACACCTTC. This gives the protein CASSLGQGLTNYGYTF.

The DNA of the CDR3 is TGTGCCAGCAGTTTGGGGACAGAGCGTGGACATTTT. This translates into CASSLGTERGHF. The chain employs TRBV28 and TRBJ1-5, with 7 positions matching TRBD1. Germline CDR1 MDHEN, CDR2 SYDVKM. The CDR3 consists of 12 residues. J lost 16 bases, V lost 3 bases, and 9 bases had no gene match.

The J gene is TRBJ1-1, the V gene TRBV7-9; D is unclear. Per the germline V gene, CDR1 is SEHNR and CDR2 is FQNEAQ (reference sequence). CDR3 length equals 13 residues. Deletions cut 5 bases from V and 8 bases from J, with 15 bases between. CDR3 protein: CASSSGVAGEAFF. The CDR3 coding sequence is TGTGCCAGCAGCAGTGGGGTGGCGGGGGAAGCTTTCTTT.

The chain combines TRBV27 with TRBJ2-7, with 8 bases fitting TRBD1. The CDR3 is 13 amino acids. J gave up 0 bases and V 6 bases, and 1 base lay outside the gene matches. CDR1 MNHEY and CDR2 SMNVEV come from the germline V gene (reference sequence). The CDR3 spells CASRTGDSYEQYF. DNA of the CDR3: TGTGCCAGCAGGACAGGGGACTCCTACGAGCAGTACTTC.

The table lists this clone with a few counts. The chain uses TRBV6-5 and TRBJ2-4; 8 bases match TRBD1. V shed 2 bases, J shed 1 base, and the junction held 1 base outside the gene matches. The length of the CDR3 is 15 residues. Germline CDR1 reads MNHEY; CDR2 reads SVGAGI. CDR3 coding DNA: TGTGCCAGCAGTTACAACAGGGGGGCCAAAAACATTCAGTACTTC. It is translated as CASSYNRGAKNIQYF.

The rearrangement uses TRBV7-2 and TRBJ1-5; TRBD1 agrees at 7 bases. J gave up 6 bases and V 8 bases, and 7 bases lay outside the gene matches. CDR1 and CDR2 from the germline V gene are SGHTA and FQGNSA. There are 13 residues in the CDR3. Here the CDR3 reads CASGDRVGQPQHF. Here the CDR3 DNA reads TGTGCCAGCGGCGACAGGGTCGGTCAGCCCCAGCATTTT.

The chain joins TRBV7-3 to TRBJ1-1; the match to TRBD1 covers 9 bases. The CDR3 spans 15 residues. The germline CDR1 and CDR2 sequences are SGHTA and FQGTGA. V gave up 2 bases and J gave up 4 bases; unmatched junction bases: 5. For the CDR3, the DNA is TGTGCCAGCAGCTTAGGGGGGACAGGGTCCACTGAAGCTTTCTTT. It is translated as CASSLGGTGSTEAFF.

V is TRBV28 and J is TRBJ1-2; 12 nucleotides agree with TRBD1. Germline values: CDR1 MDHEN, CDR2 SYDVKM. The CDR3 contains 16 residues. After removal of 5 bases from V and 4 bases from J, the junction contained 8 bases not matched to a gene. The CDR3 bases are TGTGCCAGCAGTGCCCCCGGGACAGGGGGCGGCTATGGCTACACCTTC. It encodes CASSAPGTGGGYGYTF.

A few counts support this clone. The rearrangement uses TRBV6-1 and TRBJ1-1, with 7 positions matching TRBD1. Trimming cost V 5 bases and J 1 base; bases outside gene matches: 4. CDR3 length: 14 residues. From germline, CDR1 is MNHNS and CDR2 SASEGT. The DNA of the CDR3 is TGTGCCAGCAGTTTCCGACAGGGGAACACTGAAGCTTTCTTT. Translated: CASSFRQGNTEAFF.

V and J are TRBV30 and TRBJ1-1, with a weak D call TRBD1 (5 bases). CDR3 size: 20 residues. V was clipped by 4 bases and J by 1 base, with 31 bases between them. Germline lookup yields CDR1 GTSNPN and CDR2 SVGIG (reference sequence). The chain's CDR3 is CAWTSGTGVFHIKGNTEAFF. CDR3 nucleotide sequence: TGTGCCTGGACCTCAGGTACAGGTGTATTTCATATTAAGGGGAACACTGAAGCTTTCTTT. Full variable domain (remainder filled in from reference TRBV30 and TRBJ1-1): SQTIHQWPATLVQPVGSPLSLECTVEGTSNPNLYWYRQAAGRGLQLLFYSVGIGQISSEVPQNLSASRPQDRQFILSSKKLLLSDSGFYLCAWTSGTGVFHIKGNTEAFFGQGTRLTVV.

V is TRBV6-1 and J is TRBJ1-1; no firm D call. This CDR3 is built from 14 residues. Germline V gene data show CDR1 as MNHNS and CDR2 as SASEGT. V shed 4 bases and J shed 6 bases, with 15 bases lying between them. This CDR3 reads CASSAQTPGAEAFF. For the CDR3, the DNA is TGTGCCAGCAGTGCCCAGACCCCAGGCGCTGAAGCTTTCTTT.

V and J are TRBV11-2 and TRBJ2-1; D remains unclear. Germline V gene data show CDR1 as SGHAT and CDR2 as FQNNGV. V gave up 5 bases and J gave up 6 bases, with 17 bases separating them. This CDR3 comprises 15 residues. As DNA, the CDR3 is TGTGCCAGCAGCCCGAGCCCCCCGCGAATCAATGAGCAGTTCTTC. This sequence encodes CASSPSPPRINEQFF.

The chain is built from TRBV7-9 and TRBJ2-7; possibly TRBD2 for D (5 bases). The CDR3 totals 14 residues. Trimming took 1 base from V and 7 from J, leaving 14 bases between them. Per the germline V gene, CDR1 is SEHNR and CDR2 is FQNEAQ (reference sequence). Written as DNA, the CDR3 is TGTGCCAGCAGCTTAGAACTGAGAGGGCCTGAGCAGTACTTC. This translates into CASSLELRGPEQYF.

CDR3 loop: CASRPKGDGTSEAFF. DNA for the CDR3: TGTGCCAGTCGCCCGAAGGGGGATGGGACATCTGAAGCTTTCTTT. The rearrangement joins TRBV19 to TRBJ1-1, with D maybe TRBD1 (6 bases). The germline V gene has CDR1 LNHDA and CDR2 SQIVND (reference sequence). The CDR3 has 15 residues. V was trimmed by 8 bases and J by 6 bases, leaving 22 bases between them.

This chain joins TRBV5-6 and TRBJ1-1; 9 bases line up with TRBD1. Germline V gene data show CDR1 as SGHDT and CDR2 as YYEEEE. The CDR3 covers 14 residues. The J segment lost 5 bases and the V segment lost 3 bases, leaving 5 bases of the junction unmatched. CDR3 region: CASSWVTGGTEAFF. CDR3 DNA: TGTGCCAGCAGCTGGGTGACAGGGGGAACTGAAGCTTTCTTT.

The V and J genes are TRBV10-3 and TRBJ2-4; 7 nucleotides agree with TRBD1. CDR3 length: 15 amino acids. J gave up 6 bases and V 2 bases, and 7 bases lay outside the gene matches. CDR1 and CDR2 (germline): ENHRY, SYGVKD. This CDR3 is CAISEADRAGNIQYF. In DNA, the CDR3 is TGTGCCATCAGTGAGGCCGACAGGGCAGGAAACATTCAGTACTTC.

The V and J genes are TRBV6-1 and TRBJ2-1; D is unclear. Trimming shortened V by 7 bases and J by 3 bases, and 7 bases separated the two germline ends. CDR1 and CDR2 (germline): MNHNS, SASEGT. The CDR3 has 12 amino acids. CDR3 nucleotides: TGTGCCAGCACGGGTTTCTACAATGAGCAGTTCTTC. Translation: CASTGFYNEQFF.

This clone was counted a few times. The V call is TRBV28, the J call TRBJ2-5, with 9 bases aligning to TRBD2. The J call may be mistaken, given a closer DNA end match to TRBJ2-7. Germline V gene data show CDR1 as MDHEN and CDR2 as SYDVKM. This CDR3 comprises 15 residues. CDR3 DNA: TGTGCCAGCAGTCTTGGGGAGACTAGCGGCTACGAGCAGTACTTC. Protein sequence: CASSLGETSGYEQYF.

The CDR3 loop is CSVEGGVYDYGYTF. In DNA, the CDR3 is TGCAGCGTTGAAGGAGGTGTTTACGACTATGGCTACACCTTC. The rearrangement joins TRBV29-1 to TRBJ1-2, with D unclear. Trimming took 1 base from V and 3 from J, leaving 12 bases between them. Germline loops: CDR1 SQVTM, CDR2 ANQGSEA. The CDR3 has 14 amino acids.

This clone was observed once. This chain connects TRBV14 to TRBJ2-1, with 8 bases identical to TRBD2. V shed 8 bases, J shed 8 bases, and the junction held 14 bases outside the gene matches. Germline lookup yields CDR1 SGHDN and CDR2 FVKESK. The length of the CDR3 is 15 residues. CDR3 sequence (DNA): TGTGCCAGCCGCCGGCTTGATAGCGGGACGGATGAGCAGTTCTTC. It is translated as CASRRLDSGTDEQFF.

The CDR3 loop is CASSLQRGGVADTQYF. The DNA for the CDR3 is TGCGCCAGCAGCTTGCAGCGCGGGGGGGTCGCAGATACGCAGTATTTT. The chain combines TRBV5-1 with TRBJ2-3; TRBD2 aligns across 9 bases. The length of the CDR3 is 16 residues. Germline CDR1 is SGHRS and CDR2 is YFSETQ. V dropped 1 base and J dropped 4; count of bases not matched to a gene: 7.